The rows below give T cell receptor beta chains drawn from one sample of a study of T cell responses to AZD1222 COVID-19 vaccine. TCRdb keeps only in-frame clones here, not all; method: immunoSEQ multiplex PCR. Among more than 75,000 clones listed, around 82% were seen once. The material was peripheral blood, obtained 28 days after the second AZD1222 dose. The receptors stem from an adult who received the AZD1222 COVID-19 vaccine. CDR3s include the opening cysteine and the closing phenylalanine or tryptophan.

v_call cdr3_aa
TRBV29-1 CSVDDGYGEKLFF
TRBV3-1/TRBV3-2 CASSQGGRPDTQYF
TRBV5-1 CASSLAQGAAGELFF
TRBV5-1 CASSLGQGSHTQYF
TRBV15 CATSRDSSYEQYF
TRBV5-1 CASSLAYQETQYF
TRBV28 CASRLLMTGQSNQPQHF
TRBV7-2 CASSLADHTDTQYF
TRBV19 CASSILGQGLNQPQHF
TRBV15 CATSLISGREVQYF
TRBV7-9 CASSRGSTGSGNTIYF
TRBV11-1 CASSTGGTEAFF
TRBV27 CASSYSGLAGAEQYF
TRBV7-2 CASSLERVTLSYEQYF
TRBV27 CASSSRVAREQYF
TRBV28 CASSFPTGAAGEQYF
TRBV7-9 CASSLGPPEKLFF
TRBV7-2 CASSRRAGPGNEQFF
TRBV5-4 CASSLGGGSNQPQHF
TRBV7-3 CASSPRRGGRDTEAFF
TRBV7-2 CASSLAGGDWNEQFF
TRBV9 CASSDGPRNQPQHF
TRBV29-1 CSLRGRQTNTEAFF
TRBV7-9 CASSLGAGTGHQPQHF
TRBV15 CATGLFGTSSYEQYF
TRBV11-3 CASSLLDNEQFF
TRBV9 CASSPGLSSTGELFF
TRBV7-9 CASGGRDPGKQYF
TRBV7-2 CASSPRDRAPADTQYF
TRBV15 CATSRGGRGEYTQYF
TRBV9 CASSADGVRGNEQFF
TRBV5-6 CASSWGREYGYTF
TRBV6-1 CASSEARHRGAGELFF
TRBV11-2 CASSPGLWSTDTQYF
TRBV6-5 CASRLQGAGNTIYF
TRBV5-1 CASSHDRGYNEQFF
TRBV11-2 CASSLGLAGVSEQYF
TRBV4-1 CASSPGGDRDEQYF
TRBV4-1 CASSQGIGTGNQPQHF
TRBV18 CASSPLLAEQAPKEQFF
TRBV2 CASSAVQGANGYTF
TRBV7-2 CASSLGWSVGHLNQPQHF
TRBV3-1/TRBV3-2 CASREYLQETQYF
TRBV9 CASSVGRVAEAFF
TRBV4-2 CASSQGPAENYGYTF
TRBV29-1 CSGRTGNTGELFF
TRBV3-1/TRBV3-2 CASSQDPFLAGGRGTGELFF
TRBV27 CASSLGLAGGPGNEQFF
TRBV3-1/TRBV3-2 CASSQAPQEGSGNTIYF
TRBV5-5 CASSHNNRGSEKLFF
TRBV28 CASSSGNYGYTF
TRBV28 CASSSRTSGLYEQYF
TRBV2 CASRTGYPRSYEQYF
TRBV6-5 CASSYVRSTTNEKLFF
TRBV3-1/TRBV3-2 CASSLRGGGSTEAFF
TRBV19 CASSQGRDTEAFF
TRBV3-1/TRBV3-2 CASSQPRQETQYF
TRBV7-2 CASSARQGGAQYF